This T cell receptor (beta chain) appears in the sequencing data of a study of shared clonotypes between healthy human individuals. Study-level background: There were three CD4 naive, three CD4 memory, two CD8 naive and one CD8 memory plates per donor.

CDR1 is MNHEY and CDR2 is SVGAGI in the germline V gene. CDR3 length: 13 amino acids. V was shortened by 0 bases and J by 4 bases, with 6 bases between the two germline ends. Findings of the study overall: With several donors compared, approximately 5.5% of naive CD4 clonotypes were shared. Sorted-subset samples were not fully sequenced, rarefaction indicated.

The authors distributed each subset's genomic DNA evenly over several immunoSEQ plates. Sequenced by immunoSEQ multiplex PCR; TCRdb stores in-frame clones only, minus some. Among about 2.5 million clones, around 92% were seen once, and the ten largest hold roughly 0.34%. A word on this clone: Its antigen is currently unknown. The sample contains more than one DNA sequence encoding this CDR3.

The gene calls are TRBV6-5 and TRBJ1-2; D not certain. Sequencing was done on a sample of naive CD4+ T cells from PBMCs. Subset in this sample: CD45RA+ positively selected. The sequence derives from a man between 18 and 29 years old in good health. Some clones in this sample may be carry-over from other donors' samples. The CDR3 here is CASSYSRSYGYTF. The CDR3, as DNA: TGTGCCAGCAGTTACTCGAGATCCTATGGCTACACCTTC.